A selection of T cell receptor beta chains follows, all from one sample in a study of blood T cell repertoires in COVID-19. Profiling relied on immunoSEQ multiplex PCR, and the TCRdb table lists in-frame clones only, not all of them. The top ten hold 3% to 3.5% of the sample, which has 200,000 to 250,000 clones, 65% to 85% seen once. Source material: PBMCs or T cells enriched from blood (not recorded which). Receptor source: a woman aged 55-69 years who had recovered from COVID-19. The conserved cysteine and the conserved F or W are not part of the CDR3 here.

j_call: TRBJ1-1
v_call: TRBV12-3/TRBV12-4
cdr3_length: 11
cdr3_aa: ASSFAGGTEAF

j_call: TRBJ2-1
v_call: TRBV5-8
cdr3_length: 13
cdr3_aa: ASLPGQGAWNEQF

j_call: TRBJ1-6
v_call: TRBV3-1/TRBV3-2
cdr3_length: 14
cdr3_aa: ASSQEMAGDNSPLH

j_call: TRBJ2-1
v_call: TRBV11-2
cdr3_length: 14
cdr3_aa: ASSWSWDRGNNEQF

j_call: TRBJ1-6
v_call: TRBV5-1
cdr3_length: 12
cdr3_aa: ASSPGQRRSPLH

j_call: TRBJ2-7
v_call: TRBV5-1
cdr3_length: 19
cdr3_aa: ASSLARQGLAGGRYSYEQY

j_call: TRBJ1-1
v_call: TRBV7-3
cdr3_length: 11
cdr3_aa: ASSWTGSTEAF

j_call: TRBJ2-1
v_call: TRBV11-2
cdr3_length: 9
cdr3_aa: ASSLVNEQF

j_call: TRBJ1-1
v_call: TRBV10-3
cdr3_length: 11
cdr3_aa: AISESGLTEAF

j_call: TRBJ2-7
v_call: TRBV7-9
cdr3_length: 12
cdr3_aa: ASSLSGLPYEQY

j_call: TRBJ2-1
v_call: TRBV19
cdr3_length: 15
cdr3_aa: ASSIHPGSGVYNEQF

j_call: TRBJ1-5
v_call: TRBV11-1
cdr3_length: 12
cdr3_aa: ASSLGQGGQPQH

j_call: TRBJ2-5
v_call: TRBV29-1
cdr3_length: 11
cdr3_aa: SGRGRGIETQY

j_call: TRBJ2-2
v_call: TRBV5-4
cdr3_length: 15
cdr3_aa: ASSGNPGQGTNGELF

j_call: TRBJ1-1
v_call: TRBV5-1
cdr3_length: 13
cdr3_aa: ASSSIDRGNTEAF

j_call: TRBJ1-1
v_call: TRBV7-3
cdr3_length: 17
cdr3_aa: ASSKDRGRVNNVNTEAF

j_call: TRBJ1-2
v_call: TRBV10-3
cdr3_length: 12
cdr3_aa: AISDGQGPRFYT

j_call: TRBJ2-2
v_call: TRBV19
cdr3_length: 12
cdr3_aa: ASQVTGGTGELF

j_call: TRBJ2-1
v_call: TRBV19
cdr3_length: 13
cdr3_aa: ASSRTSGENNEQF

j_call: TRBJ2-5
v_call: TRBV9
cdr3_length: 12
cdr3_aa: ASSRGLRQETQY

j_call: TRBJ1-2
v_call: TRBV12-3/TRBV12-4
cdr3_length: 10
cdr3_aa: ASSYGGRGYT

j_call: TRBJ2-3
v_call: TRBV7-6
cdr3_length: 12
cdr3_aa: ASSLRQGPDTQY

j_call: TRBJ2-3
v_call: TRBV5-4
cdr3_length: 14
cdr3_aa: ASSTRLAGRVDTQY

j_call: TRBJ1-5
v_call: TRBV6-2/TRBV6-3
cdr3_length: 13
cdr3_aa: ASSTTGGGNQPQH

j_call: TRBJ1-2
v_call: TRBV4-3
cdr3_length: 15
cdr3_aa: ASSQALGQGSGYGYT

j_call: TRBJ2-5
v_call: TRBV5-4
cdr3_length: 12
cdr3_aa: ASSLQGSAETQY

j_call: TRBJ2-3
v_call: TRBV30
cdr3_length: 12
cdr3_aa: AWSGYPGTDTQY

j_call: TRBJ1-4
v_call: TRBV29-1
cdr3_length: 11
cdr3_aa: SGTTGAVEKLF

j_call: TRBJ1-5
v_call: TRBV6-5
cdr3_length: 11
cdr3_aa: ASTPSRGQPQH

j_call: TRBJ2-5
v_call: TRBV7-9
cdr3_length: 12
cdr3_aa: ASSDPGSGETQY

j_call: TRBJ1-2
v_call: TRBV29-1
cdr3_length: 10
cdr3_aa: SVVNIPDGYT

j_call: TRBJ1-6
v_call: TRBV6-4
cdr3_length: 12
cdr3_aa: ASSRDRVNSPLH

j_call: TRBJ1-5
v_call: TRBV6-5
cdr3_length: 12
cdr3_aa: ASSRTGFNQPQH

j_call: TRBJ2-3
v_call: TRBV24-1
cdr3_length: 15
cdr3_aa: ATSDPGAGGLTDTQY

j_call: TRBJ1-6
v_call: TRBV3-1/TRBV3-2
cdr3_length: 10
cdr3_aa: ASSPSNSPLH

j_call: TRBJ2-1
v_call: TRBV7-9
cdr3_length: 12
cdr3_aa: ASSSVLYNNEQF

j_call: TRBJ2-3
v_call: TRBV10-1
cdr3_length: 12
cdr3_aa: ASRPGLAGGTQY

j_call: TRBJ1-2
v_call: TRBV7-3
cdr3_length: 12
cdr3_aa: ASSLQGANYGYT

j_call: TRBJ1-6
v_call: TRBV7-2
cdr3_length: 13
cdr3_aa: ASSLKVGANSPLH

j_call: TRBJ2-1
v_call: TRBV19
cdr3_length: 14
cdr3_aa: ASSIDKLAGYNEQF

j_call: TRBJ2-2
v_call: TRBV4-3
cdr3_length: 13
cdr3_aa: ASSHIDTNTGELF

j_call: TRBJ2-1
v_call: TRBV6-5
cdr3_length: 12
cdr3_aa: ATKPGLAIGEQF

j_call: TRBJ1-4
v_call: TRBV5-6
cdr3_length: 13
cdr3_aa: ASSSQGVANEKLF

j_call: TRBJ1-2
v_call: TRBV19
cdr3_length: 14
cdr3_aa: ASSLLGGELDYGYT

j_call: TRBJ2-3
v_call: TRBV6-6
cdr3_length: 11
cdr3_aa: ASSYPSTDTQY

j_call: TRBJ1-2
v_call: TRBV5-3
cdr3_length: 15
cdr3_aa: ARSLIWGRLKDSGYT

j_call: TRBJ1-2
v_call: TRBV5-1
cdr3_length: 14
cdr3_aa: ASRPGQGAPNYGYT

j_call: TRBJ1-4
v_call: TRBV2
cdr3_length: 13
cdr3_aa: ASRGWGVTNEKLF

j_call: TRBJ2-1
v_call: TRBV7-9
cdr3_length: 13
cdr3_aa: ASSPQSGQGHEQF

j_call: TRBJ1-5
v_call: TRBV7-2
cdr3_length: 14
cdr3_aa: ASKGGTGYSNQPQH

j_call: TRBJ2-3
v_call: TRBV2
cdr3_length: 14
cdr3_aa: ASSEFGRTNIDTQY

j_call: TRBJ2-5
v_call: TRBV7-2
cdr3_length: 12
cdr3_aa: ASNRRANQETQY

j_call: TRBJ1-4
v_call: TRBV18
cdr3_length: 13
cdr3_aa: ASSVRGAQNEKLF

j_call: TRBJ1-2
v_call: TRBV5-1
cdr3_length: 14
cdr3_aa: ASSTQGQGAWDGYT

j_call: TRBJ2-7
v_call: TRBV7-8
cdr3_length: 11
cdr3_aa: ASSEGLAYEQY